These 14 T cell receptor beta chains were sequenced from one sample in a study of OX40 agonist ivuxolimab in advanced cancers. Using immunoSEQ multiplex PCR, the repertoire was profiled, and TCRdb retains in-frame clones only, with some absent. The data hold roughly 83,000 clones, with about 89% observed a single time. Material: CD4+ or CD8+ T cells sorted from blood, obtained in a trial of the OX40 agonist ivuxolimab. These receptors all stem from an adult with an advanced solid tumor such as melanoma, head and neck, liver or kidney cancer.

This clone was seen a few times. The chain combines TRBV29-1 with TRBJ2-7; 7 bases are shared with TRBD1. The CDR3 has 12 amino acids. Per germline, CDR1 SQVTM and CDR2 ANQGSEA. Trimming removed 7 bases from V and 0 bases from J; junction bases left unmatched: 3. The CDR3 sequence is CSAWDSSYEQYV. The CDR3, as DNA: TGCAGCGCTTGGGACAGCTCCTACGAGCAGTACGTC.

CDR3 region: CASSSAESSYNEQFF. The CDR3 nucleotides read TGCGCCAGCAGCTCAGCGGAGAGCTCCTACAATGAGCAGTTCTTC. This chain joins TRBV5-1 and TRBJ2-1; TRBD2 is a possible D gene (5 bases). V lost 3 bases and J 0 bases, leaving 10 bases between the germline ends. This CDR3 region has 15 residues. Germline values: CDR1 SGHRS, CDR2 YFSETQ.

This chain's CDR3 is CASSIGLTNQPQHF. The CDR3, as DNA: TGTGCCAGCAGCATAGGATTGACGAATCAGCCCCAGCATTTT. J is TRBJ1-5 and V is TRBV6-5; D ambiguous. The CDR3 is 14 amino acids. The V gene's germline CDR1 is MNHEY and CDR2 SVGAGI. V lost 6 bases and J lost 4, with 13 bases in between.

The V and J genes are TRBV27 and TRBJ2-1, with 7 bases that match TRBD2. Germline CDR1 is MNHEY and CDR2 is SMNVEV (reference sequence). CDR3 length equals 15 residues. The J segment lost 10 bases and the V segment lost 2 bases, leaving 11 bases of the junction unmatched. The CDR3 here is CASSLMVGSGIEQFF. The CDR3 DNA follows: TGTGCCAGCAGTTTAATGGTCGGAAGCGGGATAGAGCAGTTCTTC.

V gene TRBV4-3 combines with J gene TRBJ2-2; D perhaps matches TRBD1 (6 bases). The CDR3 sequence is 14 residues long. The V end lost 1 base, the J end lost 5 bases, and 8 bases lay between the germline ends. Per germline, CDR1 LGHNA and CDR2 YSLEER. CDR3 region: CASSQGDRTGELFF. In DNA, the CDR3 is TGCGCCAGCAGCCAAGGCGACAGGACCGGGGAGCTGTTTTTT.

The genes are TRBV6-5 and TRBJ2-1, with TRBD1 matching over 8 bases. This CDR3 has 14 amino acids. CDR1 and CDR2 (germline): MNHEY, SVGAGI. With 4 bases clipped from V and 6 bases from J, the junction kept 5 bases outside the gene matches. Here the CDR3 reads CASSLTQGANEQFF. The CDR3 nucleotides read TGTGCCAGCAGTTTAACCCAGGGGGCCAATGAGCAGTTCTTC.

This clone was seen only once. The chain links TRBV28 to TRBJ1-5; D remains unclear. V gave up 0 bases and J gave up 7 bases, with 10 bases separating them. Germline assignment: CDR1 MDHEN and CDR2 SYDVKM. The CDR3 contains 14 residues. CDR3 protein: CASSLWRDFQPQHF. DNA for the CDR3: TGTGCCAGCAGTTTATGGAGGGATTTCCAGCCCCAGCATTTT. The full variable domain, completed using reference TRBV28 and TRBJ1-5, is DVKVTQSSRYLVKRTGEKVFLECVQDMDHENMFWYRQDPGLGLRLIYFSYDVKMKEKGDIPEGYSVSREKKERFSLILESASTNQTSMYLCASSLWRDFQPQHFGDGTRLSIL.

The chain has TRBV28 and TRBJ2-2; perhaps D is TRBD1 or TRBD2 (5 bases each). V was pared by 1 base and J by 3 bases, with 9 bases between. Germline loops: CDR1 MDHEN, CDR2 SYDVKM. The CDR3 spans 15 residues. CDR3 DNA sequence: TGTGCCAGCAGTTTATACGGGGCCCACACCGGGGAGCTGTTTTTT. Translation: CASSLYGAHTGELFF.

The CDR3 DNA reads TGTGCCAGCAGTGCCCTAGGTAGCTGGGGTGAGCAGTTCTTC. This translates into CASSALGSWGEQFF. The chain employs TRBV6-5 and TRBJ2-1; no reliable D call. The CDR3 is 14 residues long. Germline V lookup: CDR1 MNHEY, CDR2 SVGAGI. V lost 5 bases to trimming and J lost 9 bases, with 17 bases between them.

The chain carries TRBV7-3 and TRBJ2-3; 10 nucleotides match TRBD2. The CDR3 spans 15 residues. In germline, CDR1 is SGHTA, CDR2 FQGTGA. The V gene end was trimmed by 4 bases and the J gene end by 6 bases; junction bases not matched to a gene: 7. CDR3 nucleotide sequence: TGTGCCAGCAGCTCGCTAGCGGGAGTTTGGGATACGCAGTATTTT. Translating it yields CASSSLAGVWDTQYF.

The V and J genes are TRBV18 and TRBJ1-1, with no clear D. Germline CDR1 is KGHSH and CDR2 is LQKENI. V lost 3 bases and J lost 2, with 16 bases in between. This CDR3 spans 16 amino acids. CDR3: CASSPLLTDGNTEAFF. CDR3 bases: TGTGCCAGCTCACCCTTGTTGACGGACGGAAACACTGAAGCTTTCTTT.

The CDR3: CAISGTSGGEHSYEQYF. The CDR3 coding sequence is TGTGCCATCAGTGGGACTAGCGGGGGAGAACACTCCTACGAGCAGTACTTC. The V call is TRBV10-3, the J call TRBJ2-7, with 13 bases fitting TRBD2. From germline, CDR1 is ENHRY and CDR2 SYGVKD. The ends lost 4 bases at V and 0 bases at J; junction bases unmatched: 6. The CDR3 loop spans 17 amino acids.

This chain uses TRBV28 with TRBJ1-5; possibly TRBD1 for D (5 bases). The V gene's germline CDR1 is MDHEN and CDR2 SYDVKM. V lost 2 bases and J 4 bases, leaving 9 bases between the germline ends. The CDR3 is made up of 14 amino acids. The CDR3 sequence: CASSLGAENQPQHF. The CDR3 nucleotides are TGTGCCAGCAGTTTAGGGGCCGAAAATCAGCCCCAGCATTTT.

V is TRBV7-6 and J is TRBJ2-5; tentatively, D is TRBD2 (5 bases). The germline CDR1 and CDR2 sequences are SGHVS and FNYEAQ. The CDR3 spans 14 residues. The V gene lost 3 bases and the J gene lost 5 bases, with 13 bases spanning the gap. The DNA of the CDR3 is TGTGCCAGCAGCTTCATCTCGGGGAGCGAGACCCAGTACTTC. Amino acids: CASSFISGSETQYF.